This TCR beta chain was retrieved from a study of T cells in Graves' hyperthyroidism and ophthalmopathy. V lost 4 bases to trimming and J lost 3 bases, with 7 bases between them. There are 11 residues in the CDR3. In germline, CDR1 is GTSNPN, CDR2 SVGIG (reference sequence). Study-wide results and caveats: Stable hyperthyroidism was told apart from ophthalmopathy by a model built on 13 V-J features.

Using RNA transcripts as the source, TCR beta CDR3 regions were amplified. TCR CDR3 regions were first amplified by RT-PCR with HTBI primers. Each CDR3 protein gets one entry after TCRdb re-called the multiplex PCR reads with MiXCR. This table holds about 350,000 distinct CDR3 sequences, 15% to 20% found once. Each diagnosis was grounded in clinical symptoms, serum thyroxine and TRAb, thyroid ultrasound, and orbital computed tomography. Each 10 ml fresh peripheral blood draw supplied the PBMCs. There are a few counts of this clonotype. No antigen is known for it. The chain has TRBV30 and TRBJ2-7; weak D call: TRBD1 (5 bases). The sample was blood. The sequence was obtained from a woman aged 40-49 years with Graves' ophthalmopathy. The CDR3 sequence is CAWKDSYEQYF. As DNA, the CDR3 is TGTGCCTGGAAAGACAGCTACGAGCAGTACTTC.